The T cell receptor beta chain under discussion was sequenced for a study of human T cells and chemical hapten exposure. One entry per CDR3 protein results from TCRdb running MiXCR on the RACE reads. This table holds 35,000 to 45,000 distinct CDR3 sequences, approximately 12% found once. Stated time point: pre-sensitization, week 0. Treatment of the sample: therapeutic diphenylcyclopropenone sensitization with weekly scalp DPC. Unfractionated whole blood served as the source for total RNA extraction. The CDR3 runs to 13 residues. Deletions cut 4 bases from V and 5 bases from J, with 12 bases between. CDR1 is SQVTM, CDR2 ANQGSEA, per germline.

This chain joins TRBV29-1 and TRBJ1-5; no definite D call. The receptor was derived from a woman between 35 and 50 years old with alopecia areata. Some clones in this sample may be carry-over from other donors' samples. Here the sequenced sample was whole blood, taken in connection with sensitization to the hapten diphenylcyclopropenone (DPC). CDR3 in amino acids: CSVVSGPDQPQHF. CDR3 sequence (DNA): TGCAGCGTTGTTAGCGGGCCGGATCAGCCCCAGCATTTT.